This T cell receptor beta chain was captured by sequencing in a study of T cell repertoires in cytomegalovirus infection. Study-level information: In public TCR beta signatures, there were indications of both CMV infection and matching HLA type. Findings and caveats of the study: Identification of carriers of CMV plus the relevant HLA was performed using cumulative public TCR beta family frequency. It was HLA-C-restricted CMV-specific TCR beta clonotypes that dominated the response ex vivo.

V was shortened by 7 bases and J by 4 bases, with 14 bases between the two germline ends. The CDR3 runs to 14 residues. MiXCR was run by TCRdb on the reads, yielding one entry per CDR3 protein. Of 510,000 or so distinct CDR3 sequences in the sample, 26% are singletons; the top ten hold around 13%. Of note for this clonotype: Antigen specificity is unknown.

The receptor's source is a human donor in good health (CMV status not recorded). Some clones in this sample may be carry-over from other donors' samples. The genes are TRBV12-3 or TRBV12-4 and TRBJ2-1; D not resolved. What was sequenced was PBMCs. The CDR3 region has the DNA TGTGCCAGCACAGGCGATTACTCGTACAATGAGCAGTTCTTC. Protein sequence: CASTGDYSYNEQFF.